This TCR beta chain comes out of a study of T cell repertoires in aging, cancer and after chemotherapy (dated by TCRdb to about 2019). In terms of the full investigation: Donors were distributed across six age groups ranging from 30 or younger to 70 or older, with at least three individuals included per group. The full dataset contained approximately 9.6 million TCR reads. The cohort comprised 200 to 250 cancer patients, roughly 94 with hematological and approximately 120 with solid cancers, plus 95 healthy donors as a reference group. To examine immunoaging and T cell reconstitution after chemotherapy, the study profiled TCR beta repertoires in peripheral blood from healthy donors and cancer patients. In the solid tumor group, the paired samples taken before and after chemotherapy came from brain tumor (glioblastoma) patients given temozolomide-based therapy. Study-level results and caveats: Significantly lower blood TCR diversity and higher clonality were observed in untreated patients with hematological or solid cancers than in age-matched healthy donors. An increase in median generation probability over the chemotherapy interval was observed in both cancer cohorts, suggesting that the repertoire was reconstituted through rebound thymic output. In healthy donors, the decline in TCR diversity with age was mainly explained by loss of richness, whereas in cancer patients loss of evenness was also found to contribute. It was noted by the authors that conclusions about immunological memory after chemotherapy cannot be drawn from the repertoire data.

By its share of the sample, this clonotype is medium-sized (0.01 to 0.1%). Its target antigen remains unknown. The sample holds no much larger clone one base away, and base qualities are not on file. The CDR3 holds 15 amino acids from the cysteine to the phenylalanine. Solely the CDR3 DNA is kept, with 45 bases framed from the first base. CDR1 and CDR2 are read off the germline V gene (reference sequence) as SEHNR and FQNEAQ. Ends trimmed: V by 5 bases, J by 3 bases; bases unmatched to a gene: 5. Using a mixed TRB-A/B primer pool, multiplex touch-down PCR amplified rearranged TRB sequences covering the V, D and J segments. Illumina adapters and sample indices were added to the amplicons in two consecutive PCR reactions performed with Phusion HS II polymerase. Amplicons were gel-purified using the NucleoSpin Gel and PCR Clean-up kit and were subsequently checked with Qubit and an Agilent 2100 Bioanalyzer. The libraries were sequenced on an Illumina MiSeq with 600-cycle, single-indexed, paired-end runs. For the original study's pipeline: Processing of the TRB sequences was carried out with MiXCR versions 2.12 and 3.0.5. Each unique CDR3 nucleotide sequence was treated as one clone, and only productive sequences with two or more reads were kept. Shannon diversity, evenness, clonality (one minus evenness), and alpha-parameterized diversity profiles from alpha 0 to 5 were included as repertoire metrics. Generation probabilities of clones in paired pre- and post-chemotherapy samples were computed with the IGoR algorithm. TCRdb trimmed public reads at Q25 via fastp, called clones via MiXCR and kept in-frame beta chains. For every CDR3 protein sequence, its rows merge into one entry that carries the most common genes and DNA. In this record, the V and J calls reflect TCRdb's handling and not the investigators' own analysis. This sample comprises 950 to 1,500 distinct CDR3 sequences, approximately 30% of them detected only once. Of the sample, roughly 12% is held by the ten largest clones.

Instead of sorted cells or RNA, genomic DNA extracted from peripheral blood served as the source for amplifying TCR beta rearrangements. Sequencing was done on a sample of blood. The receptor comes from a human donor with a solid tumor. Recombination joined TRBV7-9 with TRBJ1-5, and 9 bases in between align with TRBD1. CDR3 region: CASSRDREPNQPQHF. The DNA is as follows: TGTGCCAGCAGCCGGGACAGGGAACCCAATCAGCCCCAGCATTTT.